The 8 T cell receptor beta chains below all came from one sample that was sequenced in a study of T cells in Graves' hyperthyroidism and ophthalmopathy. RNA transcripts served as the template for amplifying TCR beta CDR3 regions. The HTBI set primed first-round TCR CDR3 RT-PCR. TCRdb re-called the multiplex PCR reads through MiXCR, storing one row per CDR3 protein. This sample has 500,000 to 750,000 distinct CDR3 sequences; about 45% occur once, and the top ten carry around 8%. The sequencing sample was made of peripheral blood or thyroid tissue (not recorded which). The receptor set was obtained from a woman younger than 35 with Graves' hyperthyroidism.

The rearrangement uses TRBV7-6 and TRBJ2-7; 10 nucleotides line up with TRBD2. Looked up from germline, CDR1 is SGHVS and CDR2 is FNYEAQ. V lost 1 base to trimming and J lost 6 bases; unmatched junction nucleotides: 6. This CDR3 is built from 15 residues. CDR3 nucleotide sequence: TGTGCCAGCAGCTTAGTGTCGCTAGCGGGAGTCGAGCAGTACTTC. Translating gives CASSLVSLAGVEQYF.

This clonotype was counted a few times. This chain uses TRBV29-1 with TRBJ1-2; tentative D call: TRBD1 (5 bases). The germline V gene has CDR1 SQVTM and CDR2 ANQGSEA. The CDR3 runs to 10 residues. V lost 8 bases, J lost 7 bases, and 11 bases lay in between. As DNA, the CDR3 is TGCAGCCAAGCCGGGGCTGGCTACACCTTC. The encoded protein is CSQAGAGYTF.

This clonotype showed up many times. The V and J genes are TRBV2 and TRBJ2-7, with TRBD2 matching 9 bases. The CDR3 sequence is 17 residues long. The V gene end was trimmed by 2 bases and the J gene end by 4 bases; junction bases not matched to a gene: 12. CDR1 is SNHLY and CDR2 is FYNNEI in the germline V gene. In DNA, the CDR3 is TGTGCCAGCAGTGAAAATCAGGTAGCGGGAGTGACATACGAGCAGTACTTC. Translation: CASSENQVAGVTYEQYF.

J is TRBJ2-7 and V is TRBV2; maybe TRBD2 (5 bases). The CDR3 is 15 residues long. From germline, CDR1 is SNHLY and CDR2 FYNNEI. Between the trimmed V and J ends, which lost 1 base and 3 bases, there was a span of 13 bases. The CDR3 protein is CASSEGGEGIYEQYF. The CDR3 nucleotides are TGTGCCAGCAGTGAAGGGGGAGAAGGGATCTACGAGCAGTACTTC.

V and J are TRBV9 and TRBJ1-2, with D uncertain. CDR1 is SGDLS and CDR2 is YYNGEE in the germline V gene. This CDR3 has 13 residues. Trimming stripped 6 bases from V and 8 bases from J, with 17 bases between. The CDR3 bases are TGTGCCAGCAAAAACAGTGGTACCGGGGGCTACACCTTC. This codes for CASKNSGTGGYTF.

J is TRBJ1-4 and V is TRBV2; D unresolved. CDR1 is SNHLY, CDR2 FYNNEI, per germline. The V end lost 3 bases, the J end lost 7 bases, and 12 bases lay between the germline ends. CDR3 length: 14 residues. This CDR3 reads CASSDQPGSEKLFF. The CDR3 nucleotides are TGTGCCAGCAGTGATCAGCCGGGGAGTGAAAAACTGTTTTTT.

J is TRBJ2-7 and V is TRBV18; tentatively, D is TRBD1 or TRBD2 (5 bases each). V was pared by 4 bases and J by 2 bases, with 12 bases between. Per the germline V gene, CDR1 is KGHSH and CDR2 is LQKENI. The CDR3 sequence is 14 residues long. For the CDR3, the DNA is TGTGCCAGCTCACGAGGGGCTGCCCCCTACGAGCAGTACTTC. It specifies CASSRGAAPYEQYF.

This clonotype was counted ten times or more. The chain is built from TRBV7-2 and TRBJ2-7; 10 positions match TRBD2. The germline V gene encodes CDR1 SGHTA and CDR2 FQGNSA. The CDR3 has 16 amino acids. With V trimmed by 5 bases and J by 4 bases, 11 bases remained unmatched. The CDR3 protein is CASSLNPSGSGYEQYF. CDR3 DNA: TGTGCCAGCAGCCTGAACCCTAGCGGGAGCGGGTACGAGCAGTACTTC.